This TCR beta chain originates from a study of STAT5B mutations in CD4+ large granular lymphocyte leukemia. This CDR3 is 15 amino acids long. The ends lost 0 bases at V and 1 base at J; junction bases unmatched: 2. Germline V gene sequence: CDR1 SGHDT, CDR2 YYEEEE. Sequencing was at survey level. Assay: immunoSEQ multiplex PCR; the TCRdb copy retains only in-frame clones and omits some. Of just under 20,000 clones listed, 84% were seen once; the top ten hold about 13%. Notes on this clone: Its antigen is not identified.

Overall study findings and caveats: Without putative leukemic clones, patient CD4-sorted repertoires remained more clonal than healthy CD4+ repertoires.

The chain combines TRBV5-6 with TRBJ2-5; 8 nucleotides agree with TRBD2. This TCR came from a human donor in good health. Sequencing input: CD4+ T cells from blood buffy coats. Written as DNA, the CDR3 is TGTGCCAGCAGCTTGGTCGGGACTAGCCAAGAGACCCAGTACTTC. Its protein product is CASSLVGTSQETQYF.